The source of this TCR beta chain is a study of blood T cell repertoires in COVID-19. Germline CDR1 is LNHDA and CDR2 is SQIVND (reference sequence). The CDR3 loop spans 14 amino acids. The junction had 8 bases not matched to a gene; V was cut back by 10 bases and J by 4 bases. Libraries were prepared by immunoSEQ multiplex PCR; TCRdb keeps only in-frame clonotypes and omits some of them. The table has around 260,000 clones, more than 75% seen once. This clonotype was sampled from a woman aged 50 to 65 with acute or convalescent COVID-19. The chain couples TRBV19 to TRBJ2-3; 10 bases match TRBD2. The sample was peripheral blood. CDR3 protein: CATQLAGVPDTQYF. For the CDR3, the DNA is TGTGCCACCCAGCTAGCGGGAGTCCCAGATACGCAGTATTTT.